The T cell receptor (beta chain) described here comes from a study of blood T cells in healthy people across ages. The study, taken as a whole, reports: Relative to aged donors, long-lived donors carried more naive CD4+ cells and displayed higher diversity. Correlation between TCR beta diversity and naive T cell percentage was strong.

Combining a sample-barcoded 5' primer with a J-beta primer mix, a second PCR ran for 7 to 11 cycles. TCRdb reprocessed the 5' RACE reads via MiXCR and lists one record per CDR3 protein. The sample comprises roughly 730,000 distinct CDR3 sequences, roughly three fifths of which are singletons, and around 24% rests with the top ten. The table lists this clonotype with a few counts. No antigen is known for it. The CDR3 runs 17 residues. Germline trimming cut 3 bases from V and 2 bases from J; bases unmatched to any gene: 9. Looked up from germline, CDR1 is SGDLS and CDR2 is YYNGEE. V and J are TRBV9 and TRBJ2-3; 10 nucleotides match TRBD1. The sequenced sample was blood. This TCR was recovered from a man between 35 and 55 years old in good health. CDR3 coding DNA: TGTGCCAGCAGCGCCGTAGCCGGGACAGGGGACACAGATACGCAGTATTTT. Translation gives CASSAVAGTGDTDTQYF.